The rows below give T cell receptor beta chains drawn from one sample of a study of T cell repertoires in ileal Crohn's disease. Profiled with immunoSEQ multiplex PCR; TCRdb holds only in-frame clones, not every one. The sample has around 17,000 clones, 80% to 90% seen once. The source material was ileal tissue. The source of these receptors is an adult with Crohn's disease. CDR3s leave out the opening cysteine and the closing phenylalanine or tryptophan. Fields, in order: J gene, clone size, V gene, CDR3 protein. Not all rows give a size; the values are once, few, many and, for expanded clones, a class.

j_call: TRBJ2-5
clone_size: few
v_call: TRBV30
cdr3_aa: AWSVTGVQETQY

j_call: TRBJ2-2
clone_size: .
v_call: TRBV4-2
cdr3_aa: ASSRGTGNTGELF

j_call: TRBJ2-4
clone_size: once
v_call: TRBV5-1
cdr3_aa: ASSPGSGNIQY

j_call: TRBJ2-3
clone_size: .
v_call: TRBV7-9
cdr3_aa: ASSYGLAGSGSDTQY

j_call: TRBJ2-7
clone_size: .
v_call: TRBV28
cdr3_aa: ASSLQGVLYEQY

j_call: TRBJ2-2
clone_size: .
v_call: TRBV6-4
cdr3_aa: ASREGVSDTGELF

j_call: TRBJ2-2
clone_size: .
v_call: TRBV30
cdr3_aa: AWRKLAGEARRGGELF

j_call: TRBJ1-5
clone_size: once
v_call: TRBV4-2
cdr3_aa: ASSSGQGADNQPQH

j_call: TRBJ1-5
clone_size: once
v_call: TRBV5-1
cdr3_aa: ASSLRGGQDQPQH

j_call: TRBJ1-4
clone_size: .
v_call: TRBV7-9
cdr3_aa: ASSLGQSTNEKLF

j_call: TRBJ1-1
clone_size: .
v_call: TRBV18
cdr3_aa: ASSRDRENAAF

j_call: TRBJ2-1
clone_size: .
v_call: TRBV27
cdr3_aa: ASSSPSGRADNEQF

j_call: TRBJ2-1
clone_size: .
v_call: TRBV6-1
cdr3_aa: ASSETRRTGEF

j_call: TRBJ2-2
clone_size: few
v_call: TRBV7-8
cdr3_aa: ASSLEGVGNTGELF

j_call: TRBJ2-1
clone_size: once
v_call: TRBV9
cdr3_aa: ASSAVGHEQF

j_call: TRBJ1-4
clone_size: .
v_call: TRBV5-1
cdr3_aa: ASSSETGGLERLF

j_call: TRBJ2-1
clone_size: once
v_call: TRBV27
cdr3_aa: ASSLGLAGYNEQF

j_call: TRBJ2-3
clone_size: .
v_call: TRBV5-1
cdr3_aa: ASSLAREGDTQY

j_call: TRBJ1-5
clone_size: .
v_call: TRBV14
cdr3_aa: ASSHPGRGKGTSNQPQH

j_call: TRBJ2-1
clone_size: .
v_call: TRBV14
cdr3_aa: ASSQGRSRYNEQF

j_call: TRBJ2-7
clone_size: .
v_call: TRBV11-2
cdr3_aa: ASSWGLAGHYEQY

j_call: TRBJ2-3
clone_size: .
v_call: TRBV19
cdr3_aa: ASSIGQSDTQY

j_call: .
clone_size: .
v_call: TRBV6-1
cdr3_aa: ASTNTLYEQY

j_call: TRBJ2-7
clone_size: .
v_call: TRBV29-1
cdr3_aa: SVSPTSGRVVNEQY